The rows below give T cell receptor beta chains drawn from one sample of a study of T cells after yellow fever vaccination. Via MiXCR, TCRdb re-called the 5' RACE reads, giving one row per CDR3 protein. The sample records roughly 500,000 distinct CDR3 sequences, less than 20% being singletons. The sequences come from PBMCs, collected 15 days after the yellow fever booster vaccination. All receptors come from a man between 25 and 39 years old who received the YFV17D yellow fever vaccine. CDR3s include the opening cysteine and the closing phenylalanine or tryptophan. D genes are given only for firm matches. The size of a clone is reported for some rows only, either as once, few or many, or as a class for expanded clones.

V	size	D	J	CDR3	DNA
TRBV19	few	.	TRBJ2-7	CASSPGSGEQYF	TGTGCCAGTTCTCCCGGGAGCGGCGAGCAGTACTTC
TRBV9	.	TRBD2	TRBJ2-5	CASSVTLAGGHETQYF	TGTGCCAGCAGCGTGACCCTAGCGGGGGGTCATGAGACCCAGTACTTC
TRBV29-1	.	.	TRBJ2-2	CSVVTGAGELFF	TGCAGCGTTGTGACGGGAGCCGGGGAGCTGTTTTTT
TRBV20-1	.	TRBD2	TRBJ2-3	CSASSSGGTDTQYF	TGCAGTGCTAGTAGTAGCGGGGGCACAGATACGCAGTATTTT
TRBV20-1	.	.	TRBJ2-5	CSADPGAQYF	TGCAGTGCAGACCCAGGCGCCCAGTACTTC
TRBV12-3/TRBV12-4	.	.	TRBJ2-3	CASSFGGAVGTQYF	TGTGCCAGCAGTTTTGGTGGGGCTGTTGGGACGCAGTATTTT
TRBV20-1	.	TRBD2	TRBJ2-3	CSASGLAGATDTQYF	TGCAGTGCTAGCGGCCTAGCGGGAGCAACAGATACGCAGTATTTT
TRBV4-3	few	.	TRBJ2-1	CASSQGLGYNEQFF	TGCGCCAGCAGCCAAGGACTAGGCTACAATGAGCAGTTCTTC
TRBV7-8	.	.	TRBJ2-1	CASSLVRVSYNEQFF	TGTGCCAGCAGCTTAGTCCGGGTCTCCTACAATGAGCAGTTCTTC
TRBV6-5	.	.	TRBJ2-1	CASSYRHPYNEQFF	TGTGCCAGCAGTTACCGGCACCCGTACAATGAGCAGTTCTTC
TRBV19	.	.	TRBJ1-1	CASSIDRDTEAFF	TGTGCCAGTAGTATAGACAGGGACACTGAAGCTTTCTTT
TRBV11-3	.	.	TRBJ2-5	CASSLTWQETQYF	TGTGCCAGCAGCTTGACTTGGCAAGAGACCCAGTACTTC
TRBV29-1	.	.	TRBJ2-1	CSVPRKGAYNEQFF	TGCAGCGTCCCTCGGAAGGGGGCCTACAATGAGCAGTTCTTC
TRBV4-2	.	TRBD2	TRBJ2-3	CASSQDSASGNTQYF	TGTGCCAGCAGCCAAGATTCGGCTAGCGGGAATACGCAGTATTTT
TRBV14	few	TRBD2	TRBJ2-3	CASSHRTSGSTDTQYF	TGTGCCAGCAGCCACAGGACTAGCGGGAGCACAGATACGCAGTATTTT
TRBV18	many	.	TRBJ2-7	CASSPAREQYF	TGTGCCAGCTCACCGGCCCGCGAGCAGTACTTC
TRBV7-2	.	.	TRBJ2-7	CASSLKKGAYEQYF	TGTGCCAGCAGCTTAAAAAAGGGAGCCTACGAGCAGTACTTC
TRBV20-1	few	.	TRBJ1-2	CSAKGVRATGYTF	TGCAGTGCCAAGGGAGTAAGGGCCACGGGCTACACCTTC
TRBV6-2/TRBV6-3	few	.	TRBJ2-1	CASSPGTGVPYNEQFF	TGTGCCAGCAGTCCCGGAACGGGAGTCCCCTACAATGAGCAGTTCTTC
TRBV7-3	.	TRBD1	TRBJ1-6	CASSLMGRGQAYSPLHF	TGTGCCAGCAGCTTAATGGGACGCGGACAGGCCTATTCACCCCTCCACTTT
TRBV15	.	.	TRBJ2-3	CATSREGGLRTDTQYF	TGTGCCACCAGCAGAGAAGGGGGACTTCGCACAGATACGCAGTATTTT
TRBV7-3	few	TRBD2	TRBJ2-1	CASSKGTSHEQFF	TGTGCCAGCAGCAAAGGGACTAGCCATGAGCAGTTCTTC
TRBV20-1	.	.	TRBJ2-5	CSARWETYQETQYF	TGCAGTGCTAGGTGGGAGACGTACCAAGAGACCCAGTACTTC
TRBV6-5	few	TRBD1	TRBJ2-2	CASSYSRGRGNANTGELFF	TGTGCCAGCAGTTACTCGAGGGGCAGGGGGAACGCGAACACCGGGGAGCTGTTTTTT
TRBV5-1	.	.	TRBJ2-7	CASSFSEFLVRGAHYEQYF	TGCGCCAGCAGCTTTTCAGAGTTTTTGGTCCGGGGCGCTCACTACGAGCAGTACTTC
TRBV5-5	.	.	TRBJ1-2	CASSLGGISNYGYTF	TGTGCCAGCAGCTTGGGTGGGATATCTAACTATGGCTACACCTTC
TRBV6-5	few	.	TRBJ2-5	CASSYLRADFEIKTQYF	TGTGCCAGCAGTTACTTGAGAGCGGACTTTGAAATAAAGACCCAGTACTTC
TRBV20-1	.	TRBD2	TRBJ2-7	CSAPSGWLAGGFYEQYF	TGCAGTGCTCCTTCCGGGTGGCTAGCGGGAGGATTCTACGAGCAGTACTTC
TRBV18	.	TRBD2	TRBJ2-1	CASSPEAGVSYNEQFF	TGTGCCAGCTCACCGGAAGCGGGAGTCTCCTACAATGAGCAGTTCTTC
TRBV9	few	.	TRBJ2-3	CASSEGETSTPPDTQYF	TGTGCCAGCAGCGAGGGGGAGACTTCAACCCCCCCAGATACGCAGTATTTT
TRBV29-1	.	TRBD2	TRBJ2-1	CSVGGGRAAEQFF	TGCAGCGTTGGGGGCGGGAGGGCCGCTGAGCAGTTCTTC
TRBV12-3/TRBV12-4	many	.	TRBJ2-1	CASSLAGAQPVGEQFF	TGTGCCAGCAGTTTAGCGGGAGCTCAACCTGTGGGTGAGCAGTTCTTC
TRBV20-1	.	.	TRBJ1-5	CSARQHSNQPQHF	TGCAGTGCGCGACAGCATAGCAATCAGCCCCAGCATTTT
TRBV6-5	.	.	TRBJ1-2	CASSYSNRPNSYYGYTF	TGTGCCAGCAGTTACTCGAACAGGCCCAACTCTTACTATGGCTACACCTTC
TRBV20-1	few	TRBD2	TRBJ2-3	CSARIAGSTDTQYF	TGCAGTGCTAGAATAGCGGGGAGCACAGATACGCAGTATTTT
TRBV7-9	.	TRBD2	TRBJ2-1	CASSGLAGRNEQFF	TGTGCCAGCAGCGGGCTAGCGGGAAGGAATGAGCAGTTCTTC